Following are 32 T cell receptor beta chains from one sample sequenced in a study of blood T cells in healthy people across ages. Sample-barcoded 5' priming and a J-beta primer mix drove a second PCR of roughly 7 to 11 cycles. TCRdb called the 5' RACE reads again in MiXCR, with one record for every CDR3 protein. Found here are about 680,000 distinct CDR3 sequences, more than 40% of them singletons; the top ten hold around 32%. The sample consisted of blood. These receptor sequences come from a woman between 55 and 75 years old in good health.

The CDR3 spells CASSRTGANVLTF. The CDR3 nucleotides read TGTGCCAGCAGCCGGACTGGGGCCAACGTCCTGACTTTC. The V call is TRBV5-6, the J call TRBJ2-6, with no clear D. Germline V gives CDR1 SGHDT, CDR2 YYEEEE. The CDR3 runs to 13 residues. Trimming took 4 bases from V and 2 from J, leaving 4 bases between them.

The V and J genes are TRBV20-1 and TRBJ2-3, with 7 bases fitting TRBD2. The length of the CDR3 is 12 residues. The V segment lost 5 bases and the J segment 6 bases; nucleotides outside the gene matches: 5. Germline V gene lookup returns CDR1 DFQATT and CDR2 SNEGSKA (reference sequence). CDR3 sequence reads: CSAGGSGDTQYF. DNA of the CDR3: TGCAGTGCTGGCGGGAGCGGGGATACGCAGTATTTT.

This rearrangement joins TRBV7-9 to TRBJ2-7; unclear D gene. The CDR3 is made up of 13 amino acids. The germline V gene has CDR1 SEHNR and CDR2 FQNEAQ (reference sequence). Trimming shortened V by 7 bases and J by 0 bases, and 10 bases separated the two germline ends. The CDR3 loop is CASTSLGSYEQYF. Written as DNA, the CDR3 is TGTGCCAGCACCTCCTTAGGCTCCTACGAGCAGTACTTC.

The chain uses TRBV12-3 or TRBV12-4 and TRBJ2-7; the match to TRBD1 covers 8 bases. This CDR3 spans 16 amino acids. After removal of 3 bases from V and 4 bases from J, the junction contained 11 bases not matched to a gene. DNA of the CDR3: TGTGCCAGCAGTTTGGGGGACAGGTCCCCAAAGTACGAGCAGTACTTC. The encoded protein is CASSLGDRSPKYEQYF.

This chain joins TRBV6-5 and TRBJ2-1; tentative D call: TRBD1 (5 bases). Trimming removed 0 bases from V and 3 bases from J, with 12 bases in between. The CDR3 length is 16 residues. CDR1 and CDR2 from the germline V gene are MNHEY and SVGAGI. The CDR3 spells CASSYSQGFFYNEQFF. CDR3 nucleotides: TGTGCCAGCAGTTACTCTCAGGGATTTTTCTACAATGAGCAGTTCTTC.

This clonotype was detected only once. The J gene is TRBJ1-5, the V gene TRBV27; D is ambiguous. Per the germline V gene, CDR1 is MNHEY and CDR2 is SMNVEV (reference sequence). V dropped 5 bases and J dropped 2 bases, with 13 bases sitting between them. The CDR3 consists of 15 residues. As DNA, the CDR3 is TGTGCCAGCAGTCCACTGGGGATCGGCAATCAGCCCCAGCATTTT. Protein sequence: CASSPLGIGNQPQHF.

The rearrangement links TRBV12-3 or TRBV12-4 to TRBJ2-5, with D unclear. CDR3 length: 14 amino acids. V lost 3 bases, J lost 4 bases, and 12 bases lay in between. The DNA of the CDR3 is TGTGCCAGCAGTTTCACATGGGATGGAGAGACCCAGTACTTC. This gives the protein CASSFTWDGETQYF.

On this clonotype: The junction departs from germline at one end; a sequencing error may be responsible. This chain connects TRBV28 to TRBJ2-1; possibly TRBD2 for D (5 bases). The CDR3 contains 11 residues. The germline CDR1 and CDR2 sequences are MDHEN and SYDVKM. Here the CDR3 reads CASSLSRGQFF. The CDR3 nucleotides read TGTGCCAGCAGCTTATCTCGGGGGCAGTTCTTC. Full variable domain (missing parts from reference TRBV28 and TRBJ2-1): DVKVTQSSRYLVKRTGEKVFLECVQDMDHENMFWYRQDPGLGLRLIYFSYDVKMKEKGDIPEGYSVSREKKERFSLILESASTNQTSMYLCASSLSRGQFFGPGTRLTVL.

This clonotype was observed a handful of times. The chain recombines TRBV11-2 with TRBJ1-2; D gene ambiguous. Germline lookup yields CDR1 SGHAT and CDR2 FQNNGV. The CDR3 totals 12 residues. Trimming shortened V by 4 bases and J by 4 bases, and 7 bases separated the two germline ends. CDR3 nucleotide sequence: TGTGCCAGCAGCTCTCACAGCTATGGCTACACCTTC. This translates into CASSSHSYGYTF.

This chain links TRBV4-3 with TRBJ2-3, with D tentatively TRBD2 (5 bases). CDR1 LGHNA and CDR2 YSLEER come from the germline V gene. The CDR3 is 19 residues long. V was cut by 0 bases and J by 0 bases, with 19 bases left in between. The DNA for the CDR3 is TGCGCCAGCAGCCAAGATCAAGCGGACCTCCCTTTTAGCACAGATACGCAGTATTTT. Protein sequence: CASSQDQADLPFSTDTQYF.

The chain couples TRBV29-1 to TRBJ2-1; 8 bases agree with TRBD2. The junction had 18 bases not matched to a gene; V was cut back by 3 bases and J by 5 bases. The CDR3 totals 18 residues. Germline-derived CDR1 and CDR2 are SQVTM and ANQGSEA. CDR3 sequence: CSVDPFPTAGGPDNEQFF. CDR3 bases: TGCAGCGTTGACCCATTTCCCACCGCGGGGGGCCCGGACAATGAGCAGTTCTTC.

The chain links TRBV7-9 to TRBJ1-3, with D unresolved. Germline V gene lookup returns CDR1 SEHNR and CDR2 FQNEAQ (reference sequence). The germline V and J ends were trimmed by 5 bases and 0 bases, with 11 bases remaining between them. CDR3 length equals 15 residues. CDR3 loop: CASSPSDFSGNTIYF. The CDR3 nucleotides are TGTGCCAGCAGCCCATCGGACTTCTCTGGAAACACCATATATTTT.

This clonotype came up many times. The chain has TRBV28 and TRBJ2-7, with D possibly being TRBD2 (5 bases). Trimming left V 0 bases short and J 4 bases short, with 16 bases between. The length of the CDR3 is 16 residues. The V gene's germline CDR1 is MDHEN and CDR2 SYDVKM. The DNA of the CDR3 is TGTGCCAGCAGTTTATGGTTGAGGACTCGCCAGTACGAGCAGTACTTC. Amino acids: CASSLWLRTRQYEQYF. The full variable domain, completed using reference TRBV28 and TRBJ2-7, is DVKVTQSSRYLVKRTGEKVFLECVQDMDHENMFWYRQDPGLGLRLIYFSYDVKMKEKGDIPEGYSVSREKKERFSLILESASTNQTSMYLCASSLWLRTRQYEQYFGPGTRLTVT.

The chain employs TRBV7-9 and TRBJ2-3, with 9 bases aligning to TRBD2. CDR1 is SEHNR, CDR2 FQNEAQ, per germline (reference sequence). The CDR3 has 16 amino acids. Trimming at V came to 5 bases and at J to 4 bases, leaving 10 bases not matched to a gene. CDR3 DNA sequence: TGTGCCAGCAGCCGGGGGGCGGGAGGGCCCTCAGATACGCAGTATTTT. Its translation: CASSRGAGGPSDTQYF.

This clonotype was seen ten or more times. V usage is TRBV28 and J usage is TRBJ1-2; TRBD1 matches 7 bases. The germline CDR1 and CDR2 sequences are MDHEN and SYDVKM. The length of the CDR3 is 14 residues. The V segment lost 6 bases and the J segment 3 bases; nucleotides outside the gene matches: 7. CDR3 coding DNA: TGTGCCAGCAGCCCGACAGGGAAGGACTATGGCTACACCTTC. Translated, it gives CASSPTGKDYGYTF.

This clonotype was picked up a small number of times. The genes are TRBV20-1 and TRBJ2-7; tentative D call: TRBD2 (5 bases). The germline gives CDR1 DFQATT, CDR2 SNEGSKA (reference sequence). V shed 2 bases and J shed 6 bases, with 17 bases lying between them. This CDR3 has 14 amino acids. In DNA, the CDR3 is TGCAGTGCTAGAAAATCCGGGATTCCTTTCGAGCAGTACTTC. Amino acids: CSARKSGIPFEQYF.

The V gene is TRBV25-1, the J gene TRBJ2-5, with D possibly matching TRBD1 (8 bases). V dropped 4 bases and J dropped 2 bases, with 17 bases sitting between them. The CDR3 consists of 16 residues. Germline V CDR1 and CDR2: MGHDK, SYGVNS. CDR3 region: CASSVYRGGTQETQYF. The CDR3 DNA reads TGTGCCAGCAGTGTATACAGGGGGGGCACTCAAGAGACCCAGTACTTC.

The J gene is TRBJ2-5, the V gene TRBV7-8; the D gene could be TRBD1 or TRBD2 (5 bases each). The CDR3 runs to 13 residues. V was clipped by 2 bases and J by 5 bases, with 9 bases between them. Germline lookup yields CDR1 SGHVS and CDR2 FQNEAQ. The CDR3 DNA follows: TGTGCCAGCAGCTTAAAGTGGGGGGAGACCCAGTACTTC. This translates into CASSLKWGETQYF.

The V gene is TRBV7-2, the J gene TRBJ2-3; maybe TRBD2 (6 bases). With 4 bases removed from V and 0 bases from J, the gap between germline ends came to 14 bases. The CDR3 totals 16 residues. From germline, CDR1 is SGHTA and CDR2 FQGNSA. The DNA for the CDR3 is TGTGCCAGCAGCTCCTTAGCGGACCTTAGCACAGATACGCAGTATTTT. It specifies CASSSLADLSTDTQYF.

The sample holds one count of this clonotype. The genes are TRBV20-1 and TRBJ1-1; 8 bases map to TRBD1. The CDR3 length is 15 residues. V gave up 1 base and J gave up 6 bases; unmatched junction bases: 10. CDR1 is DFQATT and CDR2 is SNEGSKA in the germline V gene (reference sequence). The DNA for the CDR3 is TGCAGTGCTAGAGGTGCGGACAGGGTGTTTCCTGAAGCTTTCTTT. Its translation is CSARGADRVFPEAFF.

This rearrangement joins TRBV7-6 to TRBJ2-3; D is undetermined. Germline-derived CDR1 and CDR2 are SGHVS and FNYEAQ. The V end lost 3 bases, the J end lost 0 bases, and 10 bases lay between the germline ends. This CDR3 comprises 15 residues. CDR3 loop: CASSFYGLSTDTQYF. The CDR3, as DNA: TGTGCCAGCAGCTTTTACGGGCTCAGCACAGATACGCAGTATTTT.

This clonotype was detected only once. A read error may explain this, as a much larger clone is one base away. The V gene is TRBV9, the J gene TRBJ2-1; TRBD2 matches at 8 bases. Trimming cost V 4 bases and J 12 bases; bases outside gene matches: 12. Germline V lookup: CDR1 SGDLS, CDR2 YYNGEE. The CDR3 spans 14 residues. CDR3 loop: CASSPGLVGGGQFF. In DNA form, the CDR3 reads TGTGCCAGCAGCCCGGGACTAGTGGGAGGCGGGCAGTTCTTC.

This clonotype was seen a single time. This rearrangement joins TRBV28 to TRBJ1-2, with TRBD1 identical over 8 bases. The CDR3 extends over 17 amino acids. CDR1 MDHEN and CDR2 SYDVKM come from the germline V gene. The junction had 19 bases not matched to a gene; V was cut back by 2 bases and J by 11 bases. CDR3 amino acids: CASSLGYTLDRVGGYTF. In DNA, the CDR3 is TGTGCCAGCAGTTTAGGGTACACCTTGGACAGGGTGGGAGGTTACACCTTC.

This clonotype has a count of ten or more. This rearrangement joins TRBV7-2 to TRBJ1-2; 10 bases match TRBD1. The CDR3 covers 14 residues. The ends lost 6 bases at V and 2 bases at J; junction bases unmatched: 3. Germline V CDR1 and CDR2: SGHTA, FQGNSA. CDR3 region: CASSPGQGNYGYTF. The CDR3 DNA sequence: TGTGCCAGCAGTCCGGGACAGGGGAACTATGGCTACACCTTC.

The chain is built from TRBV7-9 and TRBJ2-5; D is unresolved. The CDR3 consists of 14 residues. V lost 3 bases and J lost 9, with 17 bases in between. Per germline, CDR1 SEHNR and CDR2 FQNEAQ (reference sequence). The CDR3 loop reads CASSFRTPVGAQYF. In DNA, the CDR3 is TGTGCCAGCAGCTTTAGGACCCCCGTTGGGGCCCAGTACTTC.

There are many counts of this clonotype. This chain links TRBV7-2 with TRBJ2-5; D unresolved. Germline V lookup: CDR1 SGHTA, CDR2 FQGNSA. The CDR3 is 15 amino acids. The V gene lost 1 base and the J gene lost 3 bases, with 12 bases spanning the gap. The CDR3, as DNA: TGTGCCAGCAGCTTAGATATCGGTGGGGAAGAGACCCAGTACTTC. It yields the protein CASSLDIGGEETQYF.

The V gene is TRBV2, the J gene TRBJ2-3, with 9 bases fitting TRBD2. V lost 6 bases and J lost 6; bases outside the gene matches: 19. The V gene's germline CDR1 is SNHLY and CDR2 FYNNEI. The CDR3 is made up of 18 amino acids. Here the CDR3 reads CASSGGRSSGTRGDTQYF. CDR3 DNA sequence: TGTGCCAGCAGCGGTGGGAGGTCTAGCGGGACCCGCGGGGATACGCAGTATTTT.

This clonotype was detected many times. This sequence joins TRBV29-1 and TRBJ2-1, with D unresolved. Germline loops: CDR1 SQVTM, CDR2 ANQGSEA. There are 14 residues in the CDR3. Trimming removed 2 bases at V and 3 bases at J, with 11 bases between. CDR3 in amino acids: CSVEKGVGYNEQFF. The CDR3 DNA reads TGCAGCGTTGAAAAGGGCGTGGGCTACAATGAGCAGTTCTTC.

There are a few counts of this clonotype. V gene TRBV5-1 combines with J gene TRBJ1-1; the D gene is possibly TRBD1 (6 bases). CDR3 length equals 13 residues. Between the trimmed V and J ends, which lost 5 bases and 3 bases, there was a span of 11 bases. Germline V gives CDR1 SGHRS, CDR2 YFSETQ. In DNA, the CDR3 is TGCGCCAGCAGTGGGGACACCGACACTGAAGCTTTCTTT. Its protein product is CASSGDTDTEAFF.

This chain joins TRBV7-9 and TRBJ1-1, with D unclear. V shed 1 base and J shed 8 bases, with 11 bases lying between them. Germline CDR1 reads SEHNR; CDR2 reads FQNEAQ (reference sequence). CDR3 length equals 13 residues. In nucleotides, the CDR3 is TGTGCCAGCAGCTTAGGTCGATCTGCGGAAGCTTTCTTT. Its protein product is CASSLGRSAEAFF.

Turning to this clonotype: A junction boundary mismatches the germline segment, possibly from a read error. The rearrangement joins TRBV2 to TRBJ2-7, with 9 bases lining up with TRBD1. The CDR3 extends over 15 amino acids. The germline CDR1 and CDR2 sequences are SNHLY and FYNNEI. CDR3 nucleotide sequence: TGTACCAGCACCGTCCGACCGGGACAGGGTGGCGAGCAGTACTTC. Amino acid sequence: CTSTVRPGQGGEQYF.

This clonotype was counted a few times. The chain recombines TRBV14 with TRBJ2-7; D not certain. Trimming stripped 0 bases from V and 1 base from J, with 7 bases between. CDR1 is SGHDN, CDR2 FVKESK, per germline. The CDR3 extends over 14 amino acids. The chain's CDR3 is CASSQERNSYEQYF. For the CDR3, the DNA is TGTGCCAGCAGCCAAGAAAGGAATTCCTACGAGCAGTACTTC.